This TCR beta chain was observed in a study of OX40 agonist ivuxolimab in advanced cancers. Systemic immunosuppression or a history of autoimmune disease excluded patients. In germline, CDR1 is LNHDA, CDR2 SQIVND (reference sequence). Trimming took 3 bases from V and 4 from J; bases not matched to a gene: 9. This CDR3 region has 16 residues. The repertoire was sequenced with immunoSEQ multiplex PCR; TCRdb's copy has only in-frame clones and lacks some. The sample has about 63,000 clones, approximately 92% seen once. This clonotype was obtained from an adult with an advanced solid tumor such as melanoma, head and neck, liver or kidney cancer. This specimen was CD4+ or CD8+ T cells sorted from blood, taken in a trial of the OX40 agonist ivuxolimab. The rearrangement links TRBV19 to TRBJ2-1; 7 positions agree with TRBD2. The CDR3, as DNA: TGTGCCAGTAGTATGACGGGGCGGGGGTATTACAATGAGCAGTTCTTC. Protein sequence: CASSMTGRGYYNEQFF.